Listed below are T cell receptor beta chains from one sample, sequenced in a study of cytotoxic CD8 clonotypes in ibrutinib-treated CLL. Only in-frame clones appear in the TCRdb table, and some are missing; sequencing was by immunoSEQ multiplex PCR. Here the sample spans some 35,000 clones, 70% to 75% being singletons. This sample comprised PBMCs, obtained at disease progression, from a patient treated with ibrutinib. These receptors all stem from a human donor with chronic lymphocytic leukemia. CDR3s include the opening cysteine and the closing phenylalanine or tryptophan. D genes are given only for firm matches. Expanded clones get a size class; other rows say once, few or many, or leave the size out.

clone size,V gene,D gene,J gene,CDR3 DNA,CDR3 protein
-,TRBV5-1,-,TRBJ2-2,TGCGCCAGCAGCTTGCAGTGGAACACCGGGGAGCTGTTTTTT,CASSLQWNTGELFF
-,TRBV12-5,TRBD1,TRBJ1-2,TGTGCTAGTGGTTTGGGGCGACAGGGGTATGGCTACACCTTC,CASGLGRQGYGYTF
-,TRBV2,-,TRBJ2-7,TGTGCCAGCAGTGAATACCGGGACTTGGACTACGAGCAGTACTTC,CASSEYRDLDYEQYF
-,TRBV5-1,-,TRBJ2-5,TGCGCCAGCTCCCAAGGTGGCCGGTCGGAGACCCAGTACTTC,CASSQGGRSETQYF
medium-sized,TRBV15,-,TRBJ2-7,TGTGCCACCAGCAGTAACTACGAGCAGTACTTC,CATSSNYEQYF
-,TRBV9,-,TRBJ1-1,TGTGCCAGCAGCGTAGCTCCGACAGGAGTGGGAGCTTTCTTT,CASSVAPTGVGAFF
few,TRBV19,-,TRBJ1-5,TGTGCCAGTAGTTCCCAGGGTAATAGCAATCAGCCCCAGCATTTT,CASSSQGNSNQPQHF
-,TRBV14,TRBD1,TRBJ1-2,TGTGCCAGCAGCCAAATGACAGGGGCTAACTATGGCTACACCTTC,CASSQMTGANYGYTF
-,TRBV4-1,-,TRBJ2-3,TGCGCCAGCAGTCCTACCGGGGGCCCGACAGATACGCAGTATTTT,CASSPTGGPTDTQYF
-,TRBV19,-,TRBJ2-3,TGTGCCAGTAGTATTGGTAGGGGAGATACGCAGTATTTT,CASSIGRGDTQYF
-,TRBV5-4,TRBD2,TRBJ2-2,TGTGCCAGCAGCCCAACCCCCGCGCGGGGGGGCGACGGGGAGCTGTTTTTT,CASSPTPARGGDGELFF
-,TRBV5-4,-,TRBJ1-6,TGTGCCAGCAGCCGCCCCGGTGGGAACGGCAATTCACCCCTCCACTTT,CASSRPGGNGNSPLHF
medium-sized,TRBV7-9,-,TRBJ1-4,TGTGCCAGCAGCCCCGACGGGAAAGCAACTAATGAAAAACTGTTTTTT,CASSPDGKATNEKLFF
-,TRBV28,-,TRBJ2-4,TGTGCCAGCAGGTCCGGGACACCCATTGGCAAAAACATTCAGTACTTC,CASRSGTPIGKNIQYF
-,TRBV9,-,TRBJ1-1,TGTGCCAGCAGCGTAGGGAGCTGGAACACTGAAGCTTTCTTT,CASSVGSWNTEAFF
few,TRBV7-9,-,TRBJ2-1,TGTGCCAGCTCGGGGAGCTCCTACAATGAGCAGTTCTTC,CASSGSSYNEQFF
-,TRBV7-9,TRBD1,TRBJ1-4,TGTGCCAGCAGCTTGGAGGGGGCGCTGAATGAAAAACTGTTTTTT,CASSLEGALNEKLFF
-,TRBV5-1,-,TRBJ2-6,TGCGCCAGCAGCTTGGGATCCGTTTCTGGGGCCAACGTCCTGACTTTC,CASSLGSVSGANVLTF
few,TRBV5-6,-,TRBJ2-2,TGTGCCAGCAGCTTGGTCGGGGCGAACACCGGGGAGCTGTTTTTT,CASSLVGANTGELFF
-,TRBV12-2,-,TRBJ2-7,TGTGCAAGTCGCCCTAGGCGCGAGCAGTACTTC,CASRPRREQYF
-,TRBV2,-,TRBJ1-1,TGTGCCAGCAGCCGGGACGGCGGCACTGAAGCTTTCTTT,CASSRDGGTEAFF
-,TRBV27,-,TRBJ2-3,TGTGCCAGCAGTTTATCTTACTCCTTACGGGGCACAGATACGCAGTATTTT,CASSLSYSLRGTDTQYF
-,TRBV10-2,-,TRBJ2-5,TGCGCCAGCAGTGATGTGGACGGACGAAAGACCCAGTACTTC,CASSDVDGRKTQYF
-,TRBV6-1,TRBD1,TRBJ2-2,TGTGCCAGCAGTGAATCGGGACAGGGGGCCGGGGAGCTGTTTTTT,CASSESGQGAGELFF
-,TRBV6-1,TRBD2,TRBJ2-3,TGTGCCAGCACCTCTAGCGGTGTTAGCACAGATACGCAGTATTTT,CASTSSGVSTDTQYF
few,TRBV7-9,TRBD1,TRBJ1-2,TGTGCCAGCGAAGACAGGGCTAACTATGGCTACACCTTC,CASEDRANYGYTF
-,TRBV19,TRBD1,TRBJ1-2,TGTGCCAGTAGTAAACTCCCCGGGGAGGGGGCGGCTGGCTACACCTTC,CASSKLPGEGAAGYTF
-,TRBV10-1,-,TRBJ2-3,TGCGCCAGCAGAGCCGGGTCTTCAGATACGCAGTATTTT,CASRAGSSDTQYF
-,TRBV6-1,-,TRBJ1-5,TGTGCCAGCAGTGAAGCCGGGGGGTTGCATCAGCCCCAGCATTTT,CASSEAGGLHQPQHF
-,TRBV5-1,-,TRBJ2-3,TGCGCCAGCAGCTTGGTCCCTGGGGAAGATACGCAGTATTTT,CASSLVPGEDTQYF
-,TRBV6-5,-,TRBJ2-4,TGTGCCAGCAGGACCGTCGAGGCCAAAAACATTCAGTACTTC,CASRTVEAKNIQYF
-,TRBV6-1,-,TRBJ1-5,TGTGCCAGCAGTGAAGGAAGCCGGCGGGTGGCTTTAAGCAATCAGCCCCAGCATTTT,CASSEGSRRVALSNQPQHF
-,TRBV7-8,-,TRBJ1-2,TGTGCCAGCAGCGATCAGGGGAATGACTATGGCTACACCTTC,CASSDQGNDYGYTF
-,TRBV11-2,TRBD1,TRBJ1-1,TGTGCCAGCAGGCAAACAGGGGTACCCCTAGGGAACACTGAAGCTTTCTTT,CASRQTGVPLGNTEAFF
-,TRBV19,TRBD1,TRBJ1-1,TGTGCCAGTAGTACTGGGACAGGGGGTGAAGCTTTCTTT,CASSTGTGGEAFF
-,TRBV4-1,-,TRBJ2-1,TGCGCCAGCAGCCAAGAGGACCCCCAAAGGATCAATGAGCAGTTCTTC,CASSQEDPQRINEQFF
-,TRBV2,-,TRBJ1-3,TGTGCCAGCAGTGAATTTTCTGGAAACACCATATATTTT,CASSEFSGNTIYF
-,TRBV29-1,TRBD2,TRBJ2-7,TGCAGCGTCGTAAGGGACCGGGGGGGGGAGCAGTACTTC,CSVVRDRGGEQYF
-,TRBV29-1,-,TRBJ2-3,TGCAGCGCGAATCGAGGGCCGGCAGATACGCAGTATTTT,CSANRGPADTQYF
-,TRBV4-1,-,TRBJ1-3,TGCGCCAGCAGCCAAGATCACAGGTCCGAATTATATTTT,CASSQDHRSELYF
-,TRBV6-6,-,TRBJ2-6,TGTGCCAGCAGTTACCCCGCCTCTGGGGCCAACGTCCTGACTTTC,CASSYPASGANVLTF
-,TRBV6-1,-,TRBJ2-7,TGTGCCAGCAGCCTGGACTTCTACGAGCAGTACTTC,CASSLDFYEQYF
-,TRBV7-9,-,TRBJ2-5,TGTGCCAGCAGCAGTCACGGGAACCAAGAGACCCAGTACTTC,CASSSHGNQETQYF
once,TRBV5-8,-,TRBJ2-7,TGTGCCAGCAGCGTACGTATCAGCGGTTACGAGCAGTACTTC,CASSVRISGYEQYF
-,TRBV11-1,TRBD2,TRBJ2-3,TGTGCCAGCAGCTTATCGGGGCGGGGGGCAGCAGATACGCAGTATTTT,CASSLSGRGAADTQYF
-,TRBV7-7,-,TRBJ2-1,TGTGCCAGCAGCTCGAAGACACGGCCGGGTGAGCAGTTCTTC,CASSSKTRPGEQFF
once,TRBV5-1,-,TRBJ2-2,TGCGCCAGCAGCTTGGCCCCAGCCATGGGTTCCGGGGAGCTGTTTTTT,CASSLAPAMGSGELFF
-,TRBV19,-,TRBJ1-2,TGTGCCAGTAGTATTAACCCACTACCCTACTATGGCTACACCTTC,CASSINPLPYYGYTF
-,TRBV19,-,TRBJ1-1,TGTGCCAGTAGTATGAGACAGAACACTGAAGCTTTCTTT,CASSMRQNTEAFF
-,TRBV29-1,-,TRBJ1-1,TGCAGCGTTAGGGAGTTGAACACTGAAGCTTTCTTT,CSVRELNTEAFF
-,TRBV11-3,-,TRBJ1-2,TGTGCCAGCAGGCCCGTTTTCGGGTGCCCTCAAGACTCTTATGGCTACACCTTC,CASRPVFGCPQDSYGYTF
-,TRBV2,-,TRBJ1-2,TGTGCCAGCGCGACAGATAACTATGGCTACACCTTC,CASATDNYGYTF
-,TRBV29-1,-,TRBJ2-1,TGCGGGGGCAATGTGGGGGTAGCCTACAATGAGCAGTTCTTC,CGGNVGVAYNEQFF
-,TRBV7-9,-,TRBJ2-5,TGTGCCAGCAGCTTACTGGGGGAGACCCAGTACTTC,CASSLLGETQYF
few,TRBV5-4,TRBD1,TRBJ2-7,TGTGCCAGCAGCTCGGGGACAGGCTCCTACGAGCAGTACTTC,CASSSGTGSYEQYF